One and the same sample provided the 16 T cell receptor beta chains below, sequenced in a study of control samples from healthy donors and cancer patients (TCRdb year 2020). Libraries were prepared through the immunoSEQ multiplex PCR assay. TCRdb mirrors the immuneACCESS table, restricted to in-frame sequences. Some clones are absent from its copies; in checked studies, under half trace to an unresolved V gene, and the reason for the others is unknown. The sample table holds some 410,000 clones, of which approximately 90% were seen once. The biggest ten clones account for 5.5% to 8% of the sample. The sequencing input was PBMCs. Source of these receptors: a man between 40 and 49 years old with head and neck cancer.

The CDR3 region has the DNA TGTGCCAGCAGCTTGCAGAGCGGGAGGAAGACCCAGTACTTC. It translates to CASSLQSGRKTQYF. V gene TRBV5-6 combines with J gene TRBJ2-5; 9 bases align to TRBD2. J lost 6 bases, V lost 1 base, and 4 bases had no gene match. The length of the CDR3 is 14 residues. Germline V gene sequence: CDR1 SGHDT, CDR2 YYEEEE.

The chain employs TRBV30 and TRBJ1-3; possibly TRBD1 for D (6 bases). In germline, CDR1 is GTSNPN, CDR2 SVGIG (reference sequence). The CDR3 has 16 amino acids. The V and J ends lost 1 base and 1 base respectively, with 14 bases between them. For the CDR3, the DNA is TGTGCCTGGAGTGACCCGCCAGGGGCATCTGGAAACACCATATATTTT. Protein product: CAWSDPPGASGNTIYF.

The rearrangement joins TRBV28 to TRBJ1-2; D gene unclear. The CDR3 totals 14 residues. The V gene lost 3 bases and the J gene lost 4 bases, with 12 bases spanning the gap. Germline loops: CDR1 MDHEN, CDR2 SYDVKM. The DNA for the CDR3 is TGTGCCAGCAGTTTCCCACCGGGCCTCTATGGCTACACCTTC. Amino acids: CASSFPPGLYGYTF.

This chain connects TRBV5-1 to TRBJ2-5; no definite D call. Germline-derived CDR1 and CDR2 are SGHRS and YFSETQ. This CDR3 spans 16 amino acids. Trimming cost V 4 bases and J 2 bases, with 18 bases left between them. The CDR3 nucleotides are TGCGCCAGCAGCCTGGGTGTAACGGCAGCTCAAGAGACCCAGTACTTC. Its protein product is CASSLGVTAAQETQYF.

The V gene is TRBV6-5, the J gene TRBJ1-2; D call uncertain. The CDR3 contains 12 residues. Per the germline V gene, CDR1 is MNHEY and CDR2 is SVGAGI. V lost 6 bases, J lost 7 bases, and 12 bases lay in between. The CDR3 loop is CASRAPKGGYTF. As DNA, the CDR3 is TGTGCCAGCAGGGCCCCCAAGGGTGGCTACACCTTC.

The chain couples TRBV12-3 or TRBV12-4 to TRBJ1-2; D is unresolved. The V and J ends lost 4 bases and 7 bases respectively, with 7 bases between them. This CDR3 has 11 amino acids. The CDR3 reads CASSWVGGYTF. As DNA, the CDR3 is TGTGCCAGCAGTTGGGTCGGTGGCTACACCTTC.

The chain uses TRBV28 and TRBJ2-7; 9 nucleotides agree with TRBD2. The CDR3 covers 16 residues. V lost 2 bases, J lost 4 bases, and 9 bases stayed unmatched. Per germline, CDR1 MDHEN and CDR2 SYDVKM. CDR3 nucleotide sequence: TGTGCCAGCAGTTTACTTTCTGGCGGGGGGGCGTACGAGCAGTACTTC. Its translation: CASSLLSGGGAYEQYF.

The rearrangement links TRBV5-4 to TRBJ2-7, with D uncertain. V lost 3 bases and J lost 4, with 14 bases in between. The CDR3 length is 14 residues. Looked up from germline, CDR1 is SGHNT and CDR2 is YYREEE (reference sequence). The CDR3 spells CASSSLTGTYEQYF. CDR3 nucleotides: TGTGCCAGCAGCTCTCTGACTGGAACTTACGAGCAGTACTTC.

The genes are TRBV28 and TRBJ2-1; D not resolved. The V gene lost 1 base and the J gene lost 0 bases, with 7 bases spanning the gap. The CDR3 is 15 residues long. Germline V CDR1 and CDR2: MDHEN, SYDVKM. CDR3 nucleotide sequence: TGTGCCAGCAGTTTATTCGGCGTCTCCTACAATGAGCAGTTCTTC. It specifies CASSLFGVSYNEQFF. Drawing the rest from reference TRBV28 and TRBJ2-1, the complete variable domain is DVKVTQSSRYLVKRTGEKVFLECVQDMDHENMFWYRQDPGLGLRLIYFSYDVKMKEKGDIPEGYSVSREKKERFSLILESASTNQTSMYLCASSLFGVSYNEQFFGPGTRLTVL.

The chain joins TRBV6-6 to TRBJ2-1; 7 bases are shared with TRBD2. V lost 8 bases, J lost 2 bases, and 9 bases stayed unmatched. The germline CDR1 and CDR2 sequences are MNHNY and SVGAGI (reference sequence). The length of the CDR3 is 15 residues. The CDR3 here is CASSPGGNTYNEQFF. The CDR3 nucleotides read TGTGCCAGCTCCCCCGGGGGGAACACCTACAATGAGCAGTTCTTC.

DNA for the CDR3: TGCAGTGCTATGGGTAGTGAAGCTTTCTTT. The encoded protein is CSAMGSEAFF. This sequence joins TRBV20-1 and TRBJ1-1; no clear D gene. CDR3 size: 10 residues. CDR1 is DFQATT and CDR2 is SNEGSKA in the germline V gene (reference sequence). V was pared by 4 bases and J by 7 bases, with 7 bases between.

The chain combines TRBV24-1 with TRBJ2-5; D might be TRBD1 or TRBD2, each matching 5 bases. V lost 7 bases and J lost 3, with 8 bases in between. The CDR3 sequence is 12 residues long. The germline gives CDR1 KGHDR, CDR2 SFDVKD. CDR3 protein: CATRGRKETQYF. The CDR3 coding sequence is TGTGCCACCAGGGGACGGAAAGAGACCCAGTACTTC.

The chain carries TRBV2 and TRBJ2-3; D is unclear. CDR1 is SNHLY, CDR2 FYNNEI, per germline. V was cut by 7 bases and J by 0 bases, with 11 bases left in between. The CDR3 is 14 amino acids. CDR3 bases: TGTGCCAGCACCGAACAGAGAAGCACAGATACGCAGTATTTT. This translates into CASTEQRSTDTQYF.

This clone has just one count. The rearrangement links TRBV24-1 to TRBJ1-4; 9 positions match TRBD1. Per germline, CDR1 KGHDR and CDR2 SFDVKD. V was clipped by 5 bases and J by 5 bases; unmatched bases: 8. The CDR3 length is 16 residues. The DNA for the CDR3 is TGTGCCACCAGTGCTACCGGGACAGGGAGAAATGAAAAACTGTTTTTT. Translated: CATSATGTGRNEKLFF.

This rearrangement joins TRBV3-1 (or the pseudogene TRBV3-2) to TRBJ1-6; weak D call: TRBD1 (5 bases). The V end was cut by 0 bases, the J end by 12 bases, with 9 bases between. The germline V gene encodes CDR1 LGHDT and CDR2 YNNKEL (reference sequence). The CDR3 covers 13 residues. This CDR3 reads CASSQEKGLPLHF. The CDR3 DNA follows: TGTGCCAGCAGCCAAGAAAAGGGACTACCCCTCCACTTT.

CDR3 in DNA: TGTGCCAGCAGCCTAATACAGGGGTGGCACACTGAAGCTTTCTTT. Translating gives CASSLIQGWHTEAFF. The chain uses TRBV11-2 and TRBJ1-1, with 7 nucleotides matching TRBD1. Per germline, CDR1 SGHAT and CDR2 FQNNGV. Trimming at V came to 5 bases and at J to 3 bases, leaving 9 bases not matched to a gene. The CDR3 runs 15 residues.